This T cell receptor beta chain was observed in a study of cytomegalovirus exposure and HLA in healthy donors. Findings and limits, study-wide: Upon later analysis, TCR association rates were observed to vary by HLA locus, being highest for DRB1 and lowest for HLA-C.

V was clipped by 1 base and J by 3 bases, with 7 bases between them. Per germline, CDR1 MGHRA and CDR2 YSYEKL. The CDR3 consists of 13 residues. At the time of sampling, donors were nominally healthy, though unrecorded immune exposures were likely. Use of 60 Vbeta and 13 Jbeta primers characterized the PCR. Sequenced by immunoSEQ multiplex PCR; TCRdb stores in-frame clones only, minus some. The data hold 130,000 to 150,000 clones, with about 76% observed a single time. Comments on this clone: Antigen: not known.

The chain combines TRBV4-1 with TRBJ2-7; D not certain. What was sequenced was PBMCs. The sequence was collected from a man aged 18 to 35 in good health and CMV-seronegative. The CDR3 region has the DNA TGCGCCAGCAGCCAAGCCGGGTTCTACGAGCAGTACTTC. Translation: CASSQAGFYEQYF.